The following is a T cell receptor (beta chain) sequence with its context. This sample was taken from a study of blood T cell repertoires in COVID-19. As for the study in general: From T cells, B-cell-depleted T cells, or PBMCs came the material, which was cDNA or gDNA.

The V gene's germline CDR1 is SGHRS and CDR2 YFSETQ. The germline V and J ends were trimmed by 3 bases and 6 bases, with 16 bases remaining between them. This CDR3 contains 16 residues. In the original processing: Reference gene primer amplification gave nucleated cell count estimates. Repertoires were generated with immunoSEQ multiplex PCR, while TCRdb's copy carries only in-frame clones and drops some. V, J and clone size are those of that table, while D and trimming were read from the DNA. This sample has about 150,000 clones, with 76% found just once. This TCR was sampled from a woman aged 80 or over with acute or convalescent COVID-19. Sequences were obtained from peripheral blood. The V gene is TRBV5-1, the J gene TRBJ2-6; TRBD2 is a possible D gene (5 bases). The CDR3 nucleotides read TGCGCCAGCAGCTACTTAGCGACTCTGGCGGCCAACGTCCTGACTTTC. Translation: CASSYLATLAANVLTF.